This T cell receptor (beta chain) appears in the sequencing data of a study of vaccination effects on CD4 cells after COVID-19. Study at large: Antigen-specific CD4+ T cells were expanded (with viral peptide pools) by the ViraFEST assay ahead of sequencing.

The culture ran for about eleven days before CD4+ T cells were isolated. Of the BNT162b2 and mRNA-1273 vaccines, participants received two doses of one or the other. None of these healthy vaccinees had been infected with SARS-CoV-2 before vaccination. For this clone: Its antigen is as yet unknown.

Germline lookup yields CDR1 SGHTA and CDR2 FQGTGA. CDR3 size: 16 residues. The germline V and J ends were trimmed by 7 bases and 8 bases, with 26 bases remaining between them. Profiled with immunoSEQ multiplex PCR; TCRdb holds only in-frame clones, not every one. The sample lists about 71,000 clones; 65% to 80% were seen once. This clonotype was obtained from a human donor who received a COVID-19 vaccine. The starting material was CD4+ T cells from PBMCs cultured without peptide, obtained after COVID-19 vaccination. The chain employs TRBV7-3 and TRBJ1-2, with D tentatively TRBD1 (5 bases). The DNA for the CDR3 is TGTGCCAGCACCCCAGAGGGGTCGAGCCCCCCCGGCGGCTACACCTTC. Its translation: CASTPEGSSPPGGYTF.